Presented here are 7 T cell receptor beta chains from one specimen sequenced in a study of OX40 agonist ivuxolimab in advanced cancers. TCRdb keeps only in-frame clones here, not all; method: immunoSEQ multiplex PCR. The data hold 70,000 to 85,000 clones, with 87% observed a single time. The specimen comprised CD4+ or CD8+ T cells sorted from blood, sampled in a trial of the OX40 agonist ivuxolimab. The receptors stem from an adult with an advanced solid tumor such as melanoma, head and neck, liver or kidney cancer.

V is TRBV5-5 and J is TRBJ1-4; 7 bases fit TRBD1. J lost 4 bases, V lost 2 bases, and 5 bases had no gene match. CDR3 size: 15 residues. Germline V lookup: CDR1 SGHKS, CDR2 YYEKEE (reference sequence). The CDR3 nucleotides read TGTGCCAGCAGCTTTCAACAGGGGATTAATGAAAAACTGTTTTTT. This gives the protein CASSFQQGINEKLFF.

The V call is TRBV28, the J call TRBJ2-7; D is perhaps TRBD2 (7 bases). Trimming cost V 5 bases and J 2 bases, with 16 bases left between them. The CDR3 is 15 residues long. CDR1 MDHEN and CDR2 SYDVKM come from the germline V gene. For the CDR3, the DNA is TGTGCCAGCAGTCCGGGGGGCGTCGGGGCCTACGAGCAGTACTTC. Protein: CASSPGGVGAYEQYF.

The V gene is TRBV19, the J gene TRBJ2-5; D is ambiguous. The V end lost 4 bases, the J end lost 7 bases, and 13 bases lay between the germline ends. Germline values: CDR1 LNHDA, CDR2 SQIVND (reference sequence). The length of the CDR3 is 13 residues. The CDR3 region is CASSTQSLGTQYF. CDR3 sequence (DNA): TGTGCCAGTAGTACGCAATCACTCGGGACCCAGTACTTC.

This clone was detected only once. The chain uses TRBV6-6 and TRBJ2-7; maybe TRBD1 (5 bases). The germline CDR1 and CDR2 sequences are MNHNY and SVGAGI (reference sequence). The V gene lost 5 bases and the J gene lost 1 base, with 15 bases spanning the gap. The length of the CDR3 is 15 residues. The CDR3 protein is CASSRDSAKSYEQYF. The CDR3 nucleotides read TGTGCCAGCAGTCGAGACAGCGCGAAATCCTACGAGCAGTACTTC.

This clone has just one count. The chain carries TRBV19 and TRBJ2-5, with D possibly TRBD2 on 6 matching bases. In germline, CDR1 is LNHDA, CDR2 SQIVND (reference sequence). The CDR3 consists of 14 residues. V gave up 3 bases and J gave up 4 bases, with 12 bases separating them. The CDR3 loop is CASSMRRGGETQYF. In DNA form, the CDR3 reads TGTGCCAGTAGTATGCGGAGGGGTGGAGAGACCCAGTACTTC.

This clone was found once. V usage is TRBV30 and J usage is TRBJ2-5; TRBD1 is a possible D gene (6 bases). V was clipped by 1 base and J by 1 base, with 10 bases between them. CDR1 and CDR2 from the germline V gene are GTSNPN and SVGIG (reference sequence). This CDR3 is 14 amino acids long. As DNA, the CDR3 is TGTGCCTGGAGTGGGGGGCAGGGCCAAGAGACCCAGTACTTC. This sequence encodes CAWSGGQGQETQYF. Drawing the rest from reference TRBV30 and TRBJ2-5, the complete variable domain is SQTIHQWPATLVQPVGSPLSLECTVEGTSNPNLYWYRQAAGRGLQLLFYSVGIGQISSEVPQNLSASRPQDRQFILSSKKLLLSDSGFYLCAWSGGQGQETQYFGPGTRLLVL.

This chain connects TRBV5-1 to TRBJ1-4; TRBD1 might be the D (6 bases). CDR1 SGHRS and CDR2 YFSETQ come from the germline V gene. The CDR3 has 14 amino acids. V gave up 2 bases and J gave up 8 bases, with 13 bases separating them. The chain's CDR3 is CASSFGQGWEKLFF. The CDR3 DNA sequence: TGCGCCAGCAGCTTTGGCCAGGGGTGGGAAAAACTGTTTTTT.